One T cell receptor (beta chain) is described in this entry. The assay was immunoSEQ multiplex PCR, and TCRdb's table has in-frame clones only and misses some. The sample holds about 60,000 clones, around 93% seen once. These data come from a study of T cell changes during pregnancy in multiple sclerosis. The sequencing used peripheral blood, collected after pregnancy. The TCR sequence derives from a female donor with multiple sclerosis, enrolled in a pregnancy study.

CDR3 in amino acids: CASSPDWGVSTDTQYF. The DNA for the CDR3 is TGTGCCAGCAGCCCTGATTGGGGGGTTAGCACAGATACGCAGTATTTT. The chain joins TRBV5-5 to TRBJ2-3; TRBD2 is a possible D gene (6 bases). This CDR3 region has 16 residues. Trimming removed 4 bases from V and 0 bases from J, with 15 bases in between. Germline V gives CDR1 SGHKS, CDR2 YYEKEE (reference sequence).